The rows below give T cell receptor beta chains drawn from one sample of a study of early T cells in non-severe SARS-CoV-2 infection. In TCRdb, the 5' RACE reads were re-called with MiXCR into one record per CDR3 protein. The sample carries roughly 93,000 distinct CDR3 sequences, 9.5% to 12% recorded once. The sample comprised whole blood. The origin of the receptors is an adult who was a healthcare worker with PCR-confirmed SARS-CoV-2 infection or an uninfected control (not recorded which). Each CDR3 is given with its conserved first and last residue. D genes are given only for firm matches. Some rows have no size entry. The others give once, few or many, or a class for an expanded clone.

many	.	TRBV28	TRBJ2-7	TGTGCCAGCAGCAACGGAGCGAGGGGAATCCACGAGCAGTACTTC	CASSNGARGIHEQYF
many	TRBD1	TRBV6-5	TRBJ1-1	TGTGCCAGCAGACGCAATACAGGGGACACTGAAGCTTTCTTT	CASRRNTGDTEAFF
.	.	TRBV5-1	TRBJ2-7	TGCGCCAGCAGCCCCGCGGACAGCTACGAGCAGTACTTC	CASSPADSYEQYF
.	.	TRBV10-3	TRBJ2-7	TGTGCCATCAGTGAGCCTGGTCCCTACGAGCAGTACTTC	CAISEPGPYEQYF
many	.	TRBV5-6	TRBJ2-7	TGTGCCAGCAGAACAGGGTTCGGCGAGCAGTACTTC	CASRTGFGEQYF
many	.	TRBV20-1	TRBJ2-3	TGCAGTGCTAGAGATCTAGGGGGACTGTTCACAGATACGCAGTATTTT	CSARDLGGLFTDTQYF
few	TRBD2	TRBV9	TRBJ2-1	TGTGCCAGCAGCCGGGGACTAGTTAACGAGCAGTTCTTC	CASSRGLVNEQFF
.	TRBD1	TRBV10-3	TRBJ1-2	TGTGCCATCAGTGAACAAAACAGGGGGAACTATGGCTACACCTTC	CAISEQNRGNYGYTF
many	TRBD1	TRBV11-3	TRBJ2-7	TGTGCCAGCAGCTTTGCGACAGGACAGGGGAACGAGCAGTACTTC	CASSFATGQGNEQYF
few	.	TRBV6-1	TRBJ2-7	TGTGCCAGCAGTGCCGGAGGTCGGGAGCAGTACTTC	CASSAGGREQYF
.	.	TRBV7-3	TRBJ2-7	TGTGCCAGCAGCTTACCGCTGGGGGCCTACGAGCAGTACTTC	CASSLPLGAYEQYF
many	.	TRBV6-6	TRBJ1-2	TGTGCCAGCAGTTATTTGGCAGAATATGGCTACACCTTC	CASSYLAEYGYTF
many	.	TRBV6-5	TRBJ1-1	TGTGCCAGCAGTTACCAGGGAACCACTGAAGCTTTCTTT	CASSYQGTTEAFF
.	.	TRBV4-2	TRBJ1-2	TGTGCCAGCAGCCCCCCGACAGGACCGACTTATGGCTACACCTTC	CASSPPTGPTYGYTF
.	.	TRBV4-1	TRBJ1-1	TGCGCCAGCAGCCAAGGGCCCCTGGCTGAAGCTTTCTTT	CASSQGPLAEAFF
.	.	TRBV19	TRBJ1-4	TGTGCCAGTAGATCCCGACTTGAGAAACTGTTTTTT	CASRSRLEKLFF
many	.	TRBV2	TRBJ1-5	TGTGCCAGCGTTGGGAGGGGCAATCAGCCCCAGCATTTT	CASVGRGNQPQHF
many	TRBD1	TRBV20-1	TRBJ1-1	TGCAGTGCTCACTCACAGGGGGGCAACACTGAAGCTTTCTTT	CSAHSQGGNTEAFF
many	.	TRBV5-1	TRBJ1-1	TGCGCCAGCAGCCTAGTTTCGGGGAACACTGAAGCTTTCTTT	CASSLVSGNTEAFF
many	.	TRBV18	TRBJ1-1	TGTGCCAGCTCACCCGCAGTAAACACTGAAGCTTTCTTT	CASSPAVNTEAFF
.	.	TRBV4-2	TRBJ1-1	TGTGCCAGCAGCCAAGATGGATGGGAGACTGAAGCTTTCTTT	CASSQDGWETEAFF
.	TRBD1	TRBV18	TRBJ2-6	TGTGCCAGCTCACCAAGGGGACAGGGGAGCTCTGGGGCCAACGTCCTGACTTTC	CASSPRGQGSSGANVLTF
.	.	TRBV7-3	TRBJ2-1	TGTGCCAGCAGCTTAACGACGGGGCCGGACTACAATGAGCAGTTCTTC	CASSLTTGPDYNEQFF
.	.	TRBV29-1	TRBJ2-3	TGCAGCGTTGAAGATAGGGGGGCAGTGGAGGATACGCAGTATTTT	CSVEDRGAVEDTQYF
few	TRBD1	TRBV7-8	TRBJ2-1	TGTGCCAGCAGCTTCCGGGACAGGACCAACAATGAGCAGTTCTTC	CASSFRDRTNNEQFF
.	TRBD1	TRBV29-1	TRBJ2-7	TGCAGCGTTACCGCCGGGACAGGGGGCCCCTACGAGCAGTACTTC	CSVTAGTGGPYEQYF
few	.	TRBV18	TRBJ2-5	TGTGCCAGCTCACCAGGAGGGCGAGAGACCCAGTACTTC	CASSPGGRETQYF
many	TRBD1	TRBV2	TRBJ2-3	TGTGCCAGCAGTGGCCAGGGGGCAACAGATACGCAGTATTTT	CASSGQGATDTQYF
many	.	TRBV20-1	TRBJ2-7	TGCAGTGCCGATATGACAGACCACCCCTACGAGCAGTACTTC	CSADMTDHPYEQYF
few	.	TRBV4-2	TRBJ2-7	TGTGCCAGCAGCCAAAGATCGGGCCTTGGCTCCTACGAGCAGTACTTC	CASSQRSGLGSYEQYF
many	.	TRBV12-3/TRBV12-4	TRBJ1-6	TGTGCCAGCACCAAAAGGGATCGACGGTCCAATTCACCCCTCCACTTT	CASTKRDRRSNSPLHF
many	.	TRBV13	TRBJ2-7	TGTGCCAGCAGCTTAGTCGGATCGTCTTCCTACGAGCAGTACTTC	CASSLVGSSSYEQYF
.	.	TRBV2	TRBJ2-3	TGTGCCAGCAGAATCTTGAGTCTTAGCACAGATACGCAGTATTTT	CASRILSLSTDTQYF
.	.	TRBV20-1	TRBJ2-4	TGCAGTGCTAGAGCACCAGTGGGCAAAAACATTCAGTACTTC	CSARAPVGKNIQYF
many	TRBD1	TRBV5-5	TRBJ1-2	TGTGCCAGCAGCTCCGGACAGGGGGCAATCTATGGCTACACCTTC	CASSSGQGAIYGYTF
.	.	TRBV18	TRBJ2-2	TGTGCCAGCTCACCAAGACAACCGAACACCGGGGAGCTGTTTTTT	CASSPRQPNTGELFF
few	TRBD1	TRBV19	TRBJ2-7	TGTGCCAGTAGGAACCCCGGGACAGACTACGAGCAGTACTTC	CASRNPGTDYEQYF
.	.	TRBV28	TRBJ1-5	TGTGCCAGCAGTTTCTTGGCCCAGGGGAATCAGCCCCAGCATTTT	CASSFLAQGNQPQHF
few	.	TRBV27	TRBJ2-5	TGTGCCAGCAGTCCTGACTACCAAGAGACCCAGTACTTC	CASSPDYQETQYF
many	.	TRBV14	TRBJ2-3	TGTGCCAGCAGCCAAGTCCAGAATACGCAGTATTTT	CASSQVQNTQYF
.	.	TRBV7-9	TRBJ1-6	TGTGCCAGCAGCTTATTACAGGGCACTTCACCCCTCCACTTT	CASSLLQGTSPLHF
few	.	TRBV3-1	TRBJ2-7	TGTGCCAGCAGCCTTAGATATGGGGGTGACGAGCAGTACTTC	CASSLRYGGDEQYF
once	.	TRBV4-1	TRBJ2-1	TGCGCCGGCAGCCAAGGAATCGATGAGCAGTTCTTC	CAGSQGIDEQFF
.	TRBD2	TRBV28	TRBJ2-1	TGTGCCGCCGGGGGGGGGTACAATGAGCAGTTCTTC	CAAGGGYNEQFF
.	TRBD1	TRBV7-9	TRBJ2-1	TGTGCCAGCAGCTCTCCCGGGACAGGGGACAATGAGCAGTTCTTC	CASSSPGTGDNEQFF
.	TRBD1	TRBV29-1	TRBJ2-7	TGCAGCGCCGGACAGGCCGTCGAGCAGTACTTC	CSAGQAVEQYF
few	TRBD1	TRBV12-3/TRBV12-4	TRBJ2-7	TGTGCCAGCAGTTCACGGGACAGGGGGCCTCGGGAGCAGTACTTC	CASSSRDRGPREQYF
many	TRBD1	TRBV30	TRBJ1-1	TGTGCCTGGAGTCTCCGGACAGGTCTAAGCGAAGCTTTCTTT	CAWSLRTGLSEAFF